This TCR beta chain was sequenced for a study of shared clonotypes between healthy human individuals. Across the whole study: Each donor contributed plates that comprised three CD4 naive, three CD4 memory, two CD8 naive and one CD8 memory.

From germline, CDR1 is SGHVS and CDR2 FQNEAQ. The germline V and J ends were trimmed by 5 bases and 2 bases, with 10 bases remaining between them. The CDR3 is 13 residues long. Sequencing used immunoSEQ multiplex PCR; TCRdb keeps in-frame clones, though not all of them. Among about 680,000 clones listed, 60% to 80% were seen once. The chain recombines TRBV7-8 with TRBJ2-7; perhaps TRBD1 as D (6 bases). The origin of this receptor is a woman aged 25 to 39 in good health. The material sequenced was memory CD4+ T cells sorted from blood. The subset is: CD45RA-negative fraction. CDR3 sequence reads: CASSRRGPYEQYF. CDR3 DNA: TGTGCCAGCAGCCGCAGGGGTCCCTACGAGCAGTACTTC.